This TCR beta chain was identified during a study of blood T cell repertoires in COVID-19. Study-wide context: Specimens from acute and convalescent COVID-19 originated in the United States, Italy and Spain. Sources were T cells, B-cell-depleted T cells, or PBMCs; the material itself was cDNA or gDNA.

In the authors' methods: Reference gene primer amplification yielded estimated nucleated cell counts. The assay was immunoSEQ multiplex PCR, and TCRdb's table has in-frame clones only and misses some. V and J calls plus clone size are reproduced from that table; the DNA served to infer D and trimming. This sample has some 170,000 clones; approximately 80% occur once, and the top ten carry roughly a tenth. Deletions cut 7 bases from V and 2 bases from J, with 18 bases between. This CDR3 region has 15 residues. Germline CDR1 reads SGHRS; CDR2 reads YFSETQ. The source of this sequence is a human donor in a cohort sampled during active COVID-19. The source material was peripheral blood. The chain uses TRBV5-1 and TRBJ2-5, with D perhaps TRBD2 (7 bases). CDR3 nucleotide sequence: TGCGCCAGCCACGGAGGGGGGGGATCTCAAGAGACCCAGTACTTC. It is translated as CASHGGGGSQETQYF.